This TCR beta chain was identified in a study of Ad26.COV2.S vaccination and SARS-CoV-2 variants. Across the whole study: Intramuscular Ad26.COV2.S doses were given once or twice, 56 days apart.

Profiling relied on immunoSEQ multiplex PCR, and the TCRdb table lists in-frame clones only, not all of them. The profile covers hundreds of thousands of clones, with roughly 90% appearing a single time and nearly 1.5% taken by the ten largest. Study results and limitations: The TCR breadth and depth analyses may have produced an underestimate of total T cell responses. Vaccinees and placebo recipients showed similar non-spike TCR breadth.

Treatment in this sample: 15 to 20 received Ad26.COV2.S at low or high dose, single or two shots; several received placebo; per-sample allocation not given. Collection of the samples took place on day 63 after the first injection of vaccine or placebo. A word on this clone: Its antigen is unknown.

This TCR was sampled from a person between 18 and 65 years old who received the Ad26.COV2.S COVID-19 vaccine or a placebo. The source material was peripheral blood, sampled in a trial of Ad26.COV2.S vaccine versus placebo.

CDR3 region: CASSLPGQKSFEQYF. The CDR3 nucleotides read TGTGCCAGCAGCTTACCGGGACAGAAAAGCTTCGAGCAGTACTTC. This chain connects TRBV7-9 to TRBJ2-7, with 7 bases matching TRBD1. Trimming removed 2 bases from V and 6 bases from J; junction bases left unmatched: 10. CDR1 and CDR2 (germline): SEHNR, FQNEAQ (reference sequence). This CDR3 spans 15 amino acids.